These 31 T cell receptor beta chains share one sample of origin, sequenced in a study of patients and donors after allogeneic stem cell transplantation. TCRdb ran MiXCR on the RT-PCR reads and lists one entry per CDR3 protein. The table includes about a million distinct CDR3 sequences, more than 15% detected once. Sequenced input: blood, either unsorted or a sorted T cell fraction (not recorded which). These receptors all come from a human donor who was either an allogeneic HSCT recipient or a stem cell or donor lymphocyte infusion donor (not recorded which). It is not recorded whose cells these are; they may come from a transplant donor.

This clonotype showed up just a few times. The J gene is TRBJ1-2, the V gene TRBV7-8; a possible D gene is TRBD1 (5 bases). The CDR3 is 14 amino acids. V lost 5 bases to trimming and J lost 0 bases, with 10 bases between them. Germline CDR1 and CDR2: SGHVS and FQNEAQ. CDR3 amino acids: CASSGDSANYGYTF. The DNA of the CDR3 is TGTGCCAGCAGCGGAGACAGTGCTAACTATGGCTACACCTTC. The full variable domain, with the rest looked up from reference TRBV7-8 and TRBJ1-2, is GAGVSQSPRYKVAKRGQDVALRCDPISGHVSLFWYQQALGQGPEFLTYFQNEAQLDKSGLPSDRFFAERPEGSVSTLKIQRTQQEDSAVYLCASSGDSANYGYTFGSGTRLTVV.

This rearrangement joins TRBV6-1 to TRBJ2-7, with D perhaps TRBD1 (5 bases). Trimming cost V 7 bases and J 1 base, with 17 bases left between them. This CDR3 has 15 residues. The germline gives CDR1 MNHNS, CDR2 SASEGT. CDR3 DNA: TGTGCCAGCACCCGAAGGGGCAGGCTGTCCTACGAGCAGTACTTC. Its protein is CASTRRGRLSYEQYF.

This clonotype was detected a few times. V is TRBV6-5 and J is TRBJ1-5, with a weak D call TRBD1 (5 bases). Germline CDR1 MNHEY, CDR2 SVGAGI. V was pared by 3 bases and J by 4 bases, with 10 bases between. The CDR3 loop spans 14 amino acids. The CDR3 loop is CASSYRQTNQPQHF. Written as DNA, the CDR3 is TGTGCCAGCAGTTATAGACAGACGAATCAGCCCCAGCATTTT.

This clonotype was found a few times. The rearrangement uses TRBV5-1 and TRBJ2-3, with D maybe TRBD1 (6 bases). V was pared by 7 bases and J by 1 base, with 13 bases between. CDR1 SGHRS and CDR2 YFSETQ come from the germline V gene. There are 14 residues in the CDR3. The CDR3 nucleotides read TGCGCCAGCTCCTACAGGGAAGGCACAGATACGCAGTATTTT. Amino acid sequence: CASSYREGTDTQYF.

In its sample, this clonotype was seen a few times. CDR3 coding DNA: TGTGCCAGCAGCTCCGGGACAGACTTAGAAGGCAATCAGCCCCAGCATTTT. Amino acids: CASSSGTDLEGNQPQHF. The chain is built from TRBV3-1 and TRBJ1-5, with 7 bases that match TRBD1. Trimming cost V 5 bases and J 2 bases; bases outside gene matches: 12. Looked up from germline, CDR1 is LGHDT and CDR2 is YNNKEL (reference sequence). This CDR3 spans 17 amino acids.

In this sample, this clonotype turned up a few times. This chain links TRBV20-1 with TRBJ2-2; 7 bases align to TRBD1. From germline, CDR1 is DFQATT and CDR2 SNEGSKA (reference sequence). Trimming at V came to 2 bases and at J to 0 bases, leaving 6 bases not matched to a gene. The CDR3 loop spans 16 amino acids. CDR3 loop: CSARKPGQPNTGELFF. CDR3 bases: TGCAGTGCTAGAAAGCCGGGACAGCCGAACACCGGGGAGCTGTTTTTT.

This clonotype has more than one count but fewer than ten. The genes are TRBV6-2 or TRBV6-3 and TRBJ2-6; D is unresolved. The CDR3 totals 14 residues. Trimming removed 8 bases from V and 4 bases from J, with 12 bases in between. Germline-derived CDR1 and CDR2 are MNHEY and SVGEGT. The CDR3 region has the DNA TGTGCCAGCGATTATAAGTCCGGGGCCAACGTCCTGACTTTC. Translating gives CASDYKSGANVLTF.

This clonotype has just a few counts. The chain uses TRBV7-3 and TRBJ1-1, with D possibly being TRBD1 (6 bases). This CDR3 has 15 residues. Germline loops: CDR1 SGHTA, CDR2 FQGTGA. V was shortened by 1 base and J by 4 bases, with 13 bases between the two germline ends. The CDR3 coding sequence is TGTGCCAGCAGCTTAATGGGGGGCCTGGGCACTGAAGCTTTCTTT. It encodes CASSLMGGLGTEAFF.

J is TRBJ1-1 and V is TRBV6-1; a weak D match, TRBD1 (6 bases). Germline loops: CDR1 MNHNS, CDR2 SASEGT. V lost 6 bases, J lost 7 bases, and 15 bases lay in between. The CDR3 has 13 amino acids. CDR3 DNA: TGTGCCAGCAGCGAACAGGGAAGGGGTGAAGCTTTCTTT. This codes for CASSEQGRGEAFF.

This chain joins TRBV21-1 and TRBJ2-7; the DNA was not used to check the table's D call, TRBD1. TRBV21-1 is classified as a pseudogene. This CDR3 has 15 amino acids. CDR3 DNA sequence: TGTGCCAGCAGCGAAGTAGGACAGTGTACCTACGAGCAGTACTTC. This gives the protein CASSEVGQCTYEQYF.

This chain uses TRBV2 with TRBJ2-5, with D perhaps matching TRBD1 (5 bases). The CDR3 has 11 residues. V was trimmed by 6 bases and J by 7 bases, leaving 9 bases between them. Germline CDR1 and CDR2: SNHLY and FYNNEI. CDR3 in amino acids: CASRDIWTQYF. CDR3 DNA: TGTGCCAGCAGGGACATATGGACCCAGTACTTC.

This clonotype was counted a few times. The rearrangement links TRBV20-1 to TRBJ2-1; D might be TRBD2 (7 bases). CDR1 is DFQATT and CDR2 is SNEGSKA in the germline V gene (reference sequence). V lost 3 bases to trimming and J lost 5 bases, with 14 bases between them. This CDR3 spans 14 amino acids. The CDR3, as DNA: TGCAGTGCTAGTGGGGGGGGCGGGAACAATGAGCAGTTCTTC. Residues: CSASGGGGNNEQFF.

The genes are TRBV9 and TRBJ1-2, with D uncertain. The V end was cut by 3 bases, the J end by 4 bases, with 19 bases between. The CDR3 is 16 residues long. Germline assignment: CDR1 SGDLS and CDR2 YYNGEE. CDR3 nucleotide sequence: TGTGCCAGCAGCGCTGGTCGAGAGGCAGCTGTCTATGGCTACACCTTC. As protein: CASSAGREAAVYGYTF.

This clonotype was observed a handful of times. The chain links TRBV13 to TRBJ2-2; 8 bases fit TRBD2. Germline loops: CDR1 PRHDT, CDR2 FYEKMQ (reference sequence). The CDR3 loop spans 16 amino acids. J was trimmed by 1 base and V by 5 bases; bases with no gene match: 6. The CDR3 reads CASSEPSGQNTGELFF. Written as DNA, the CDR3 is TGTGCCAGCAGCGAGCCTAGCGGGCAGAACACCGGGGAGCTGTTTTTT.

The rearrangement links TRBV2 to TRBJ1-5, with D possibly TRBD1 on 5 matching bases. The length of the CDR3 is 16 residues. Germline CDR1 and CDR2: SNHLY and FYNNEI. The V end lost 3 bases, the J end lost 3 bases, and 15 bases lay between the germline ends. The CDR3 reads CASSDPTGINNQPQHF. The CDR3 DNA is TGTGCCAGCAGTGACCCTACAGGAATAAACAATCAGCCCCAGCATTTT.

This clonotype showed up just once. CDR3 bases: TGCGCCAGCAGCTTTCGTGGGTTAGATACGCAGTATTTT. Its translation: CASSFRGLDTQYF. J is TRBJ2-3 and V is TRBV5-1; D ambiguous. Trimming removed 2 bases from V and 5 bases from J, with 9 bases in between. Germline V CDR1 and CDR2: SGHRS, YFSETQ. CDR3 size: 13 residues.

This clonotype was seen only a few times. The V call is TRBV25-1, the J call TRBJ2-1; TRBD1 matches 10 bases. Germline-derived CDR1 and CDR2 are MGHDK and SYGVNS. J was trimmed by 7 bases and V by 8 bases; bases with no gene match: 8. CDR3 length: 14 amino acids. CDR3 region: CASQGTGVLNEQFF. CDR3 in DNA: TGTGCCAGCCAGGGGACAGGGGTTCTGAATGAGCAGTTCTTC.

The V gene is TRBV10-3, the J gene TRBJ2-1; D gene uncertain. The V end was cut by 3 bases, the J end by 4 bases, with 16 bases between. CDR1 ENHRY and CDR2 SYGVKD come from the germline V gene. The CDR3 has 16 amino acids. The CDR3 here is CAISEEVNLPYNEQFF. In DNA form, the CDR3 reads TGTGCCATCAGTGAAGAAGTCAACCTCCCTTACAATGAGCAGTTCTTC.

There are a few counts of this clonotype. V gene TRBV12-3 or TRBV12-4 combines with J gene TRBJ1-5; D perhaps matches TRBD1 (5 bases). Trimming cost V 3 bases and J 6 bases, with 9 bases left between them. There are 13 residues in the CDR3. The chain's CDR3 is CASSFRGTQPQHF. CDR3 sequence (DNA): TGTGCCAGCAGTTTCCGGGGGACTCAGCCCCAGCATTTT.

This clonotype was observed a handful of times. The chain uses TRBV20-1 and TRBJ1-3, with TRBD1 identical over 7 bases. With V trimmed by 4 bases and J by 4 bases, 4 bases remained unmatched. The CDR3 totals 13 residues. Germline assignment: CDR1 DFQATT and CDR2 SNEGSKA (reference sequence). The CDR3 nucleotides read TGCAGTGCTATACGACAGGGAGGAAACACCATATATTTT. Amino acids: CSAIRQGGNTIYF.

The CDR3 sequence is CASTSGVAGTGELFF. CDR3 in DNA: TGTGCCAGCACCTCTGGGGTAGCGGGGACCGGGGAGCTGTTTTTT. J is TRBJ2-2 and V is TRBV12-3 or TRBV12-4; TRBD2 matches at 8 bases. With 7 bases clipped from V and 5 bases from J, the junction kept 9 bases outside the gene matches. The CDR3 extends over 15 amino acids.

This clonotype is a singleton in its sample. The chain couples TRBV5-6 to TRBJ1-4; D possibly corresponds to TRBD1 (5 bases). The CDR3 loop spans 14 amino acids. Between the trimmed V and J ends, which lost 6 bases and 10 bases, there was a span of 19 bases. Germline V gene lookup returns CDR1 SGHDT and CDR2 YYEEEE. The CDR3 protein is CASTAAAGLRKLFF. CDR3 in DNA: TGTGCCAGCACCGCCGCGGCAGGGCTCAGAAAACTGTTTTTT.

J is TRBJ2-7 and V is TRBV7-6, with TRBD1 identical over 12 bases. Germline CDR1 is SGHVS and CDR2 is FNYEAQ. The length of the CDR3 is 20 residues. The trim removed 5 bases at V and 0 bases at J, leaving 17 bases unmatched. In nucleotides, the CDR3 is TGTGCCAGCAGCCTGCCAGCTTCCGGGACAGGGGGCTCCAGCTCCTACGAGCAGTACTTC. Amino acid sequence: CASSLPASGTGGSSSYEQYF. Supplemented by reference TRBV7-6 and TRBJ2-7, the full variable domain reads GAGVSQSPRYKVTKRGQDVALRCDPISGHVSLYWYRQALGQGPEFLTYFNYEAQQDKSGLPNDRFSAERPEGSISTLTIQRTEQRDSAMYRCASSLPASGTGGSSSYEQYFGPGTRLTVT.

The sample holds a few counts of this clonotype. The CDR3 coding sequence is TGTGCCAGCAGTTTCGCCCAGTTGACGGAGACCCAGTACTTC. Amino acid sequence: CASSFAQLTETQYF. The chain uses TRBV12-3 or TRBV12-4 and TRBJ2-5; no reliable D call. CDR3 size: 14 residues. V lost 3 bases and J 5 bases, leaving 13 bases between the germline ends.

The chain is built from TRBV7-2 and TRBJ1-1, with TRBD1 as a possible D gene (5 bases). This CDR3 is built from 15 residues. V lost 4 bases and J lost 3, with 15 bases in between. The germline CDR1 and CDR2 sequences are SGHTA and FQGNSA. This chain's CDR3 is CASSYRDPGDTEAFF. The CDR3 DNA reads TGTGCCAGCAGCTACCGGGACCCCGGGGACACTGAAGCTTTCTTT.

This clonotype came up a few times. DNA for the CDR3: TGTGCTGGGGGCCGGGATTTCTCCTACAATGAGCAGTTCTTC. Translation: CAGGRDFSYNEQFF. V and J are TRBV30 and TRBJ2-1, with D perhaps matching TRBD1 (6 bases). The germline CDR1 and CDR2 sequences are GTSNPN and SVGIG (reference sequence). This CDR3 is 14 amino acids long.

The table lists this clonotype with a few counts. This chain connects TRBV12-3 or TRBV12-4 to TRBJ2-3; 9 nucleotides line up with TRBD2. V trimming: 0 bases; J trimming: 4 bases; junction bases outside the gene matches: 2. CDR3 size: 15 residues. The CDR3 reads CASSLASGRSDTQYF. CDR3 DNA sequence: TGTGCCAGCAGTTTAGCTAGCGGGAGATCAGATACGCAGTATTTT.

This clonotype has only a few counts. The chain carries TRBV19 and TRBJ1-5; D remains ambiguous. Looked up from germline, CDR1 is LNHDA and CDR2 is SQIVND (reference sequence). The length of the CDR3 is 13 residues. The V end lost 3 bases, the J end lost 6 bases, and 9 bases lay between the germline ends. CDR3 DNA: TGTGCCAGTAGTATTGGGCCCCCTCAGCCCCAGCATTTT. Its protein product is CASSIGPPQPQHF. The variable domain in full, completed from reference TRBV19 and TRBJ1-5, reads DGGITQSPKYLFRKEGQNVTLSCEQNLNHDAMYWYRQDPGQGLRLIYYSQIVNDFQKGDIAEGYSVSREKKESFPLTVTSAQKNPTAFYLCASSIGPPQPQHFGDGTRLSIL.

V is TRBV20-1 and J is TRBJ2-3; TRBD2 matches 8 bases. V lost 6 bases to trimming and J lost 0 bases; unmatched junction nucleotides: 14. Germline loops: CDR1 DFQATT, CDR2 SNEGSKA (reference sequence). This CDR3 region has 17 residues. DNA of the CDR3: TGCAGTGCGCCCCCGGGACTAGGTCTCTCTAGCACAGATACGCAGTATTTT. Protein: CSAPPGLGLSSTDTQYF.

This clonotype occurred many times. The chain couples TRBV12-3 or TRBV12-4 to TRBJ2-2, with 12 bases identical to TRBD1. V lost 4 bases and J lost 8; bases outside the gene matches: 5. This CDR3 has 15 amino acids. Here the CDR3 DNA reads TGTGCCAGCAGTTGGGGACAGGGGGCATCGGGGGAGCTGTTTTTT. Its translation: CASSWGQGASGELFF.

The CDR3 DNA sequence: TGTGCCAGCAGTTTATCGTTAGGCAGGGGATCTGGGGCCAACGTCCTGACTTTC. Translated, it gives CASSLSLGRGSGANVLTF. This rearrangement joins TRBV27 to TRBJ2-6; D may be TRBD1 (6 bases). The V gene's germline CDR1 is MNHEY and CDR2 SMNVEV (reference sequence). V gave up 0 bases and J gave up 1 base, with 13 bases separating them. This CDR3 region has 18 residues.